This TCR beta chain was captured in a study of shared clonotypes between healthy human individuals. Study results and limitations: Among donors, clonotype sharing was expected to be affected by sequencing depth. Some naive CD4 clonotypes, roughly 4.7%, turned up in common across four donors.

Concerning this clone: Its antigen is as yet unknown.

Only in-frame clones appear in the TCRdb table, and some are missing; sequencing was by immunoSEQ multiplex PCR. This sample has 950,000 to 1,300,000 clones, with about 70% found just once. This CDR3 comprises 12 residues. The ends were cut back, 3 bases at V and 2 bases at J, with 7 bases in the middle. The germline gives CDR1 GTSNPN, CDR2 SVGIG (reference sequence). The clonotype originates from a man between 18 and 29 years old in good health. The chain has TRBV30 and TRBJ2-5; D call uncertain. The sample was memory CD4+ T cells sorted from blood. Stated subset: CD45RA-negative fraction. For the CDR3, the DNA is TGTGCCTGGAGCCTGGTACAAGAGACCCAGTACTTC. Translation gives CAWSLVQETQYF.